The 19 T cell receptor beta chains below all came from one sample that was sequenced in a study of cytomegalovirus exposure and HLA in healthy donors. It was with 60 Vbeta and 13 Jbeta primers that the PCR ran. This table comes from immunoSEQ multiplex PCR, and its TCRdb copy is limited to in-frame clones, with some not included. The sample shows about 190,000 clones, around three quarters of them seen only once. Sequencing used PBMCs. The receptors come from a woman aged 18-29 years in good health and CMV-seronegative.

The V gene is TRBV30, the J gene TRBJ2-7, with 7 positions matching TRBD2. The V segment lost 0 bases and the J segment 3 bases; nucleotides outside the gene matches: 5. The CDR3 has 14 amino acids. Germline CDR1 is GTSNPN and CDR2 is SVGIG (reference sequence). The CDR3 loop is CAWSVGREVYEQYF. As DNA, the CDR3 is TGTGCCTGGAGTGTAGGTCGGGAGGTCTACGAGCAGTACTTC.

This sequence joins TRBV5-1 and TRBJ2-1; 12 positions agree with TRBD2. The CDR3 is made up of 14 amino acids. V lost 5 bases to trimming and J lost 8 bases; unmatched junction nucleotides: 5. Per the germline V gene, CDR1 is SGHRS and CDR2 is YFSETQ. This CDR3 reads CASSLSSGRDEQFF. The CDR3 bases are TGCGCCAGCAGTCTCTCTAGCGGGAGGGATGAGCAGTTCTTC.

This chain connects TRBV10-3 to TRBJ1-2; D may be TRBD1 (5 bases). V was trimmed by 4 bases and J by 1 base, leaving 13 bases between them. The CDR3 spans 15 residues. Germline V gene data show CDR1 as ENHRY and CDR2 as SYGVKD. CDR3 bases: TGTGCCATCAGTGGGTTCAGGGTCGGTAACTATGGCTACACCTTC. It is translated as CAISGFRVGNYGYTF.

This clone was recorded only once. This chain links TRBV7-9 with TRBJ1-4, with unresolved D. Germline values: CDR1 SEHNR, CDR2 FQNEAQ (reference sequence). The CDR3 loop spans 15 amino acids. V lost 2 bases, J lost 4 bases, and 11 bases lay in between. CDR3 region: CASSLLVGGNEKLFF. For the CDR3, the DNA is TGTGCCAGCAGCTTACTGGTCGGTGGTAATGAAAAACTGTTTTTT.

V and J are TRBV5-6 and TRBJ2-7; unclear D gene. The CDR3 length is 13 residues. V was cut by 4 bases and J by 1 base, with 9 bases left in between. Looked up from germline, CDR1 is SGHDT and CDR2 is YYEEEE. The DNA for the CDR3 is TGTGCCAGCAGCCCCAGCGTTTCCTACGAGCAGTACTTC. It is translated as CASSPSVSYEQYF.

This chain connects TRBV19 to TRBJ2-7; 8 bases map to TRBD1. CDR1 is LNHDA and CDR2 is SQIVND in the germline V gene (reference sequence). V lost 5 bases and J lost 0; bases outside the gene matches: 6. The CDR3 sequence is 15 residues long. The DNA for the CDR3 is TGTGCCAGTAGTTTTACGACAGGGGCCTCCTACGAGCAGTACTTC. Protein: CASSFTTGASYEQYF.

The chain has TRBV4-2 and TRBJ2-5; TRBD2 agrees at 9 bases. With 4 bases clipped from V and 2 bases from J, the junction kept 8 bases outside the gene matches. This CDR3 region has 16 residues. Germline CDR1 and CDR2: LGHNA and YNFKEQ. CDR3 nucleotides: TGTGCCAGCAGCCGCGGGGGACTAGCAGAACAAGAGACCCAGTACTTC. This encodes CASSRGGLAEQETQYF.

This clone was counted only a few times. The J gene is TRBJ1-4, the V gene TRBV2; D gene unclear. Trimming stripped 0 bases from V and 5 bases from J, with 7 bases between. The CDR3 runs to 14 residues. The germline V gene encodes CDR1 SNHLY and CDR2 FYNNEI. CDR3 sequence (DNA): TGTGCCAGCAGTGAAGCAGAGACAAATGAAAAACTGTTTTTT. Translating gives CASSEAETNEKLFF.

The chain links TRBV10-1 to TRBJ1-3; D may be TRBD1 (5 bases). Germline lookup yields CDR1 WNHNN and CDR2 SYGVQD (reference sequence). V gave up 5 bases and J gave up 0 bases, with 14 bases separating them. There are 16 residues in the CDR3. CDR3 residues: CASSLGAAASGNTIYF. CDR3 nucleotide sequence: TGCGCCAGCAGTTTAGGGGCAGCTGCCTCTGGAAACACCATATATTTT.

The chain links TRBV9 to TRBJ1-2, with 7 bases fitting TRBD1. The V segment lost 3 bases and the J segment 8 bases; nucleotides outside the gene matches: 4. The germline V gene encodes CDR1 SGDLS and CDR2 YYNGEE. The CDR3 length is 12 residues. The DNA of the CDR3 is TGTGCCAGCAGCGGGGACAGTGCCGGCTACACCTTC. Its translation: CASSGDSAGYTF.

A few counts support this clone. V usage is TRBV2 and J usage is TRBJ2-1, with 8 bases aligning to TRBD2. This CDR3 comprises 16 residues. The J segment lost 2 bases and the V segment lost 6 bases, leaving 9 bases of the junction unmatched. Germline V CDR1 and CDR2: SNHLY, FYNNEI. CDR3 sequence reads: CASRERAGDTYNEQFF. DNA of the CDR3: TGTGCCAGCAGGGAACGAGCGGGGGACACCTACAATGAGCAGTTCTTC.

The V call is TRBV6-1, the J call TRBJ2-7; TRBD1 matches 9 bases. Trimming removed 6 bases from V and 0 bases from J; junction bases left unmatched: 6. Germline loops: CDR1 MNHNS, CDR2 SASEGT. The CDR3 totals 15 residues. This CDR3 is CASRAGTGNSYEQYF. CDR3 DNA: TGTGCCAGCAGGGCCGGGACAGGGAACTCCTACGAGCAGTACTTC.

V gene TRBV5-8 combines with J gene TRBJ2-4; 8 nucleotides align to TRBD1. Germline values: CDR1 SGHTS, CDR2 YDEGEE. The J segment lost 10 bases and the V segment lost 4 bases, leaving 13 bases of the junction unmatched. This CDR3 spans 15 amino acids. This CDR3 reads CASSPTGARQGIQYF. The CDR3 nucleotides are TGTGCCAGCAGCCCCACCGGGGCCCGACAGGGGATTCAGTACTTC.

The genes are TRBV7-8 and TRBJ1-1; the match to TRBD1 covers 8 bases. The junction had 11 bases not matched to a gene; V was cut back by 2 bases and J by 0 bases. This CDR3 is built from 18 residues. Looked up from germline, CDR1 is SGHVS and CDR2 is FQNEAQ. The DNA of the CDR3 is TGTGCCAGCAGCTTAATGGGCAGGGGGCGCGACCTGAACACTGAAGCTTTCTTT. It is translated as CASSLMGRGRDLNTEAFF.

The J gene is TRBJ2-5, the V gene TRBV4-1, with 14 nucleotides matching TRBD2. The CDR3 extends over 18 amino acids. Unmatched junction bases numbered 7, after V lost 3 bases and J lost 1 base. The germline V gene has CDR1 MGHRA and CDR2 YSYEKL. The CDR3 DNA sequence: TGCGCCAGCAGCCACCCCTTAGGACTAGCGGGGGGCCAAGAGACCCAGTACTTC. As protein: CASSHPLGLAGGQETQYF.

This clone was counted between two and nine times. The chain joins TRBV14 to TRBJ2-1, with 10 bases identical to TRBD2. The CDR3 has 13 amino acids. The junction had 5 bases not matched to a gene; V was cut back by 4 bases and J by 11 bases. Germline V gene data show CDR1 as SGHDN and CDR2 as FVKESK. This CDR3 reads CASSPTGLAKQFF. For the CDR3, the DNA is TGTGCCAGCAGCCCTACGGGACTAGCGAAGCAGTTCTTC.

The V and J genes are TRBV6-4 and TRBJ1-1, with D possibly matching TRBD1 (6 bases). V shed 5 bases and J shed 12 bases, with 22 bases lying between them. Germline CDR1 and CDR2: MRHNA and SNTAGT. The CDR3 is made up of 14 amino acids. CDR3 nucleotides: TGTGCCAGCAGTCCGGATACGGACAGATATCGGACTTTCTTT. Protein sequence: CASSPDTDRYRTFF.

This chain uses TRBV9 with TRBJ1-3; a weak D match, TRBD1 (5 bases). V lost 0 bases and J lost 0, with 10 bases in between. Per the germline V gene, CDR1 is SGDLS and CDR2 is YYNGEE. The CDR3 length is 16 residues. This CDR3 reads CASSVGSGYSGNTIYF. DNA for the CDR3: TGTGCCAGCAGCGTAGGGTCAGGGTACTCTGGAAACACCATATATTTT.

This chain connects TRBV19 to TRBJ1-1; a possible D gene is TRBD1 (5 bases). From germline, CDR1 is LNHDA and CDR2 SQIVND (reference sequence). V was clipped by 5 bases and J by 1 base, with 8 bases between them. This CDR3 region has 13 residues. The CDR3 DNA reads TGTGCCAGTAGTGGGAGGGGGAACACTGAAGCTTTCTTT. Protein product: CASSGRGNTEAFF.